This T cell receptor beta chain was retrieved from a study of T cells in Graves' hyperthyroidism and ophthalmopathy. With duration under 3 months, ophthalmopathy was active: Clinical Activity Score at least 3, NOSPECS at least 4. A patient was excluded if there was uncontrolled infection, other autoimmune disease, pregnancy or lactation. The investigators amplified TCR beta CDR3 regions from RNA transcripts. HTBI primers were used for first-round RT-PCR of the TCR CDR3. TCRdb ran MiXCR on the multiplex PCR reads and lists one entry per CDR3 protein. The sample lists 310,000 or so distinct CDR3 sequences, approximately 15% occurring once. This clonotype was counted ten times or more. The V gene lost 11 bases and the J gene lost 1 base, with 8 bases spanning the gap. In germline, CDR1 is MNHNS, CDR2 SASEGT. The CDR3 is made up of 11 amino acids.

V gene TRBV6-1 combines with J gene TRBJ1-1; no clear D. The sequence was obtained from a woman aged 55-75 years with Graves' ophthalmopathy. Sequencing was carried out using blood. The CDR3 nucleotides are TGTGCCGCGGACGGGAACACTGAAGCTTTCTTT. As protein: CAADGNTEAFF.